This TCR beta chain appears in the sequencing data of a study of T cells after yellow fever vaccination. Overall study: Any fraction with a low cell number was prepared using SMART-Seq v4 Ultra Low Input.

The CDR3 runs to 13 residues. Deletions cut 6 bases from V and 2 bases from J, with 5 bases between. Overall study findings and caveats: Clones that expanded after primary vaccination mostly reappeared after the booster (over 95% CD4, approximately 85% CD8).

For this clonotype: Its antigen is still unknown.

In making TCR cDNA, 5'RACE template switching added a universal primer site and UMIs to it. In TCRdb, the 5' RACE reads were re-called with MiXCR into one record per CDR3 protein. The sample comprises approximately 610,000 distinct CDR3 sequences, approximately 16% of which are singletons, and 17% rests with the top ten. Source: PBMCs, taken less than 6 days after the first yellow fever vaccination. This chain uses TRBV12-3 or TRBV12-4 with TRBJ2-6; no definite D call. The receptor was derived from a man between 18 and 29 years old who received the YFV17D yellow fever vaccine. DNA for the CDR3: TGTGCCAGCAGGTCCACTGGGGCCAACGTCCTGACTTTC. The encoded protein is CASRSTGANVLTF.